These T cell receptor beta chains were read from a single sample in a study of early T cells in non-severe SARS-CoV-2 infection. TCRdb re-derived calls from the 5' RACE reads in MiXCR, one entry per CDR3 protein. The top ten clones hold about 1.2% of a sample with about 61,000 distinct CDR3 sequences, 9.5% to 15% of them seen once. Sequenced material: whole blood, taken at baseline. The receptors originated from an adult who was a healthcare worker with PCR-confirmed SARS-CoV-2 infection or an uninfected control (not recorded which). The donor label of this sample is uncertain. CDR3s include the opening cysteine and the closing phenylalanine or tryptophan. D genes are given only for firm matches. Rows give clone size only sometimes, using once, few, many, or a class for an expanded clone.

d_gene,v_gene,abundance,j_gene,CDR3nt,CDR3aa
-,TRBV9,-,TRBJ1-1,TGTGCCAGCAGCTCGTGGGGAGGGAACACTGAAGCTTTCTTT,CASSSWGGNTEAFF
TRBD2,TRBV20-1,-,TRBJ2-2,TGCAGTGCTAGAGATGAAAGAACTAGCGCCTTCCGGGAGCTGTTTTTT,CSARDERTSAFRELFF
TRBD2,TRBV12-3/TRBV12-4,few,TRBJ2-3,TGTGCCAGCAGTAATACTAGCGGGAGAAGCACAGATACGCAGTATTTT,CASSNTSGRSTDTQYF
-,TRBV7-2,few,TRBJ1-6,TGTGCCAGCAGCCCCGGAGGGACCGTGGATTATCGCCTCCACTTT,CASSPGGTVDYRLHF
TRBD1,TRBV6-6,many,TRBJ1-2,TGTGCCAGCAGTAACAGGGGCACGACACATGGCTACACCTTC,CASSNRGTTHGYTF
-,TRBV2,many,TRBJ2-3,TGTGCCAGCATTCCCGGGGCCGGTTTAGGGGATACGCAGTATTTT,CASIPGAGLGDTQYF
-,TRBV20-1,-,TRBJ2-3,TGCAGTGCTAGAGATCGTCGTTGGGGAGCGGGCGCCGCGCAGTATTTT,CSARDRRWGAGAAQYF
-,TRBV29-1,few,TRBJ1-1,TGCAGCGTCAAGACAGGAAACACTGAAGCTTTCTTT,CSVKTGNTEAFF
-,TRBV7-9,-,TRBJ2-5,TGTGCCAGCAGCCCCTTTCCCCAGGAAGAGACCCAGTACTTC,CASSPFPQEETQYF
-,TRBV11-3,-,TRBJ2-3,TGTGCCAGCAGCTCGACCCAGGGAAATACGCAGTATTTT,CASSSTQGNTQYF
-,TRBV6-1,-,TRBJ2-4,TGTGCCAGCAGTGAACATCTTTTAGACATTCAGTACTTC,CASSEHLLDIQYF
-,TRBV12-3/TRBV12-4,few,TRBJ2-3,TGTGCCAGCAGCTCCGACAGGAGAGACACAGATACGCAGTATTTT,CASSSDRRDTDTQYF
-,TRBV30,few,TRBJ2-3,TGTGCCTGGAGTGTAGGGCAGGGACTTAGCACAGATACGCAGTATTTT,CAWSVGQGLSTDTQYF
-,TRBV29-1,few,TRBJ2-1,TGCAGCGTTGAAGATCCGGCCGGCGGGATTGAGCAGTTCTTC,CSVEDPAGGIEQFF
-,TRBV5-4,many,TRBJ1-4,TGTGCCAGCAGCCCGAGGGAAGGCGGAAAACTGTTTTTT,CASSPREGGKLFF
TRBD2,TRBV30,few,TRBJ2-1,TGTGCCTGGACACTCACTAGCGGGGGATCCAATGAGCAGTTCTTC,CAWTLTSGGSNEQFF
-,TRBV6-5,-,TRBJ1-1,TGTGCCAGCAGTTACTCAGTGAACACTGAAGCTTTCTTC,CASSYSVNTEAFF
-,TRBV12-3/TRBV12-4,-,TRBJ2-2,TGTGCCAGCAGGGCCTCAGCGAACACCGGGGAGCTGTTTTTT,CASRASANTGELFF
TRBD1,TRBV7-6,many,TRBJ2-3,TGTGCCAGCAGTGGACAGGGAATTGATACGCAGTATTTT,CASSGQGIDTQYF
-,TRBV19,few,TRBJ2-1,TGTGCCAGTAGTGATTGGGGGAAGAGCTCCTACAATGAGCAGTTCTTC,CASSDWGKSSYNEQFF
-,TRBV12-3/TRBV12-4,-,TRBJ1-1,TGTGCCAGCAGTTTAATCAGGGGCCCTGAAGCTTTCTTT,CASSLIRGPEAFF
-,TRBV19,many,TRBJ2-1,TGTGCCAGTAGTGACCCCCGGGCGCGTGCGAACAATGAGCAGTTCTTC,CASSDPRARANNEQFF
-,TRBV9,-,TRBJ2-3,TGTGCCAGCAGCGTAGACCGACCCCCAGATACGCAGTATTTT,CASSVDRPPDTQYF
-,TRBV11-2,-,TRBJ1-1,TGTGCCAGCAGTCAACAGCTCATGAACACTGAAGCTTTCTTT,CASSQQLMNTEAFF
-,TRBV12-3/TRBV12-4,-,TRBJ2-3,TGTGCCAGCAGCATTGGAGATACGCAGTATTTT,CASSIGDTQYF
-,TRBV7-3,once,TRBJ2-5,TGTGCCAGCAGCTTAAGTCTAACAGGGAGCCAAGAGACCCAGTACTTC,CASSLSLTGSQETQYF
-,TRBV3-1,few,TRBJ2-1,TGTGCCAGCAGCCAGGGGGGCTTCTTGGATGAGCAGTTCTTC,CASSQGGFLDEQFF
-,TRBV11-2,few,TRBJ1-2,TGTGCCAGCAGCTTAGATAGTAAGGGAAACTATGGCTACACCTTC,CASSLDSKGNYGYTF
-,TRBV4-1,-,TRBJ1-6,TGCGCCAGCAGCCAAGGTACGGGGGGTCTAGTTGTTACACCCCTCCACTTT,CASSQGTGGLVVTPLHF
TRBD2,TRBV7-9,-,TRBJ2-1,TGTGCCAGCAGCACAGGGACTAGCGGAGGCAATGAGCAGTTCTTC,CASSTGTSGGNEQFF
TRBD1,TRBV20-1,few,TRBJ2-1,TGCAGTGCCAGAACAGGGGGCCCCTACAATGAGCAGTTCTTC,CSARTGGPYNEQFF
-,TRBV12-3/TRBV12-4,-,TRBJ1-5,TGTGCCAGCAGTTTATTTGGCGAGAATCAGCCCCAGCATTTT,CASSLFGENQPQHF
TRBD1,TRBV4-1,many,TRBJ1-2,TGCGCCAGCAGCCATCTCCCCCTTACCGGGACAGGGGGCATCGGCTACACCTTC,CASSHLPLTGTGGIGYTF
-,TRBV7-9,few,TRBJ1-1,TGTGCCAGCAGCTTAAAGGGAGGCACTGAAGCTTTCTTT,CASSLKGGTEAFF
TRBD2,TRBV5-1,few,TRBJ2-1,TGCGCCAGCAGCTGGCTAGCGGGGGGGACCGATGAGCAGTTCTTC,CASSWLAGGTDEQFF
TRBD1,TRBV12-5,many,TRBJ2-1,TGTGCTAGTGGTCCCCGCGACAGGGCCAATGAGCAGTTCTTC,CASGPRDRANEQFF
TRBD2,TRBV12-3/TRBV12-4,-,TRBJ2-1,TGTGCCAGCAGTTTGGATAGCGGGGGCTACAATGAGCAGTTCTTC,CASSLDSGGYNEQFF
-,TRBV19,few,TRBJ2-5,TGTGCTAGTAGTACGTGGACAGCTGAAGAGACCCAGTACTTC,CASSTWTAEETQYF
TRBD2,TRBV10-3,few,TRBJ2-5,TGTGCCATCAGTGAGTCCGTCAGGGAGGGAGAGACCCAGTACTTC,CAISESVREGETQYF
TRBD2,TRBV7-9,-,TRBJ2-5,TGTGCCAGCAGCTTAGCGGGACTACAAGAGACCCAGTACTTC,CASSLAGLQETQYF
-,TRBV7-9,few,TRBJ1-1,TGTGCCAGCAGCTTCGGGAACACTGAAGCTTTCTTT,CASSFGNTEAFF
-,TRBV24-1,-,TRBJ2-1,TGTGCCACCAGCCCGATCACGGGGAATGAGCAGTTCTTC,CATSPITGNEQFF
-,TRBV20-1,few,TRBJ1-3,TGCAGTGCTAGAGCCGGGCCTGGGGACACCATATATTTT,CSARAGPGDTIYF
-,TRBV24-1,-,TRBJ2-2,TGTGCCACCAGTGACCTTGGACCGGGCACCGGGGAGCTGTTTTTT,CATSDLGPGTGELFF
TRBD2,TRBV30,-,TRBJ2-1,TGTGCCTGGAGTACACTAGCGAAATACAATGAGCAGTTCTTC,CAWSTLAKYNEQFF